This TCR beta chain came from a study of blood T cell repertoires in COVID-19. Background on the study: Samples came from the United States, Italy and Spain, spanning acute and convalescent COVID-19. Sample material is recorded as cDNA or gDNA derived from T cells, B-cell-depleted T cells, or PBMCs.

V was trimmed by 3 bases and J by 1 base, leaving 9 bases between them. CDR1 KGHSH and CDR2 LQKENI come from the germline V gene. The CDR3 runs to 14 residues. Per the study methods: Reference gene primers were amplified, and this amplification served to estimate nucleated cell counts. Measured with immunoSEQ multiplex PCR; TCRdb has only the in-frame clones, and not every one. The DNA gave D and trimming, while V, J and clone size come from that table. The repertoire includes around 67,000 clones, around four fifths of them detected once, and over 4.5% sits in the top ten. This receptor was obtained from a man between 45 and 60 years old with active COVID-19. This rearrangement joins TRBV18 to TRBJ2-5; TRBD2 is a possible D gene (5 bases). Sequences were obtained from peripheral blood. In DNA, the CDR3 is TGTGCCAGCTCACCCCGGGGAGTCCAAGAGACCCAGTACTTC. Its protein product is CASSPRGVQETQYF. Using reference TRBV18 and TRBJ2-5 for the parts outside the CDR3, the full variable domain is NAGVMQNPRHLVRRRGQEARLRCSPMKGHSHVYWYRQLPEEGLKFMVYLQKENIIDESGMPKERFSAEFPKEGPSILRIQQVVRGDSAAYFCASSPRGVQETQYFGPGTRLLVL.